Below, one T cell receptor beta chain is given with its context. Antigen specificity is unknown. This record comes from a study of T cells and Merkel cell carcinoma outcomes. Broader study findings: Merkel cell carcinoma outcomes were reportedly predicted by repertoire and T-cell density.

TCRdb keeps only in-frame clones here, not all; method: immunoSEQ multiplex PCR. The sample includes 6,000 or so clones, 65% to 80% of them seen just once. The CDR3 runs to 16 residues. Germline-derived CDR1 and CDR2 are SGHRS and YFSETQ. Between the trimmed V and J ends, which lost 0 bases and 4 bases, there was a span of 13 bases. The rearrangement joins TRBV5-1 to TRBJ2-2; D is possibly TRBD1 (6 bases). Sequenced material: tumor tissue from Merkel cell carcinoma. The origin of this receptor is a human donor with Merkel cell carcinoma. Some clones in this sample may be carry-over from other donors' samples. In DNA, the CDR3 is TGCGCCAGCAGCTTGGGGCAGGGGTCGGCCACCGGGGAGCTGTTTTTT. Translating gives CASSLGQGSATGELFF.